Shown below are 10 T cell receptor beta chains from a single sample sequenced in a study of blood T cell repertoires in COVID-19. TCRdb's copy holds only in-frame clones and misses some; the assay was immunoSEQ multiplex PCR. The sample has 80,000 to 100,000 clones, about 82% seen once. Sequencing was carried out using peripheral blood. The receptors originated from an older woman in a cohort sampled during active or convalescent COVID-19.

The chain carries TRBV6-4 and TRBJ2-1; D is possibly TRBD2 (6 bases). Germline V gene data show CDR1 as MRHNA and CDR2 as SNTAGT. The CDR3 contains 15 residues. The ends were cut back, 6 bases at V and 1 base at J, with 13 bases in the middle. The CDR3 loop is CASRLTSRSYNEQFF. In DNA, the CDR3 is TGTGCCAGCAGATTAACTAGCCGGTCCTACAATGAGCAGTTCTTC.

V and J are TRBV7-8 and TRBJ2-5, with 12 positions matching TRBD2. Germline V gene lookup returns CDR1 SGHVS and CDR2 FQNEAQ. V lost 5 bases to trimming and J lost 4 bases; unmatched junction nucleotides: 14. The CDR3 extends over 18 amino acids. CDR3 DNA: TGTGCCAGCAGCCCAGCCGCTAGCGGGAGGGCCCGGGGAGAGACCCAGTACTTC. Translated: CASSPAASGRARGETQYF.

J is TRBJ2-5 and V is TRBV15; unclear D gene. Germline V lookup: CDR1 LNHNV, CDR2 YYDKDF (reference sequence). Deletions cut 0 bases from V and 6 bases from J, with 5 bases between. The CDR3 is 12 residues long. The CDR3 reads CATSRDFKTQYF. CDR3 in DNA: TGTGCCACCAGCAGAGATTTCAAGACCCAGTACTTC.

The CDR3 region is CAISGGQGNTEAFF. The CDR3 DNA sequence: TGTGCCATCAGTGGGGGACAGGGGAACACTGAAGCTTTCTTT. This chain links TRBV10-3 with TRBJ1-1, with 9 bases that match TRBD1. The CDR3 runs 14 residues. The junction had 1 base not matched to a gene; V was cut back by 4 bases and J by 1 base. Germline V gene sequence: CDR1 ENHRY, CDR2 SYGVKD.

In its sample, this clone was seen a few times. This CDR3 is CAWARDRPYGYTF. For the CDR3, the DNA is TGTGCCTGGGCCCGGGACAGACCCTATGGCTACACCTTC. J is TRBJ1-2 and V is TRBV30; 7 positions agree with TRBD1. The CDR3 consists of 13 residues. After removal of 5 bases from V and 4 bases from J, the junction contained 7 bases not matched to a gene. In germline, CDR1 is GTSNPN, CDR2 SVGIG (reference sequence). The whole variable domain, remainder taken from reference TRBV30 and TRBJ1-2, is SQTIHQWPATLVQPVGSPLSLECTVEGTSNPNLYWYRQAAGRGLQLLFYSVGIGQISSEVPQNLSASRPQDRQFILSSKKLLLSDSGFYLCAWARDRPYGYTFGSGTRLTVV.

The chain uses TRBV6-6 and TRBJ1-5, with a possible D match to TRBD1 (6 bases). The V end lost 2 bases, the J end lost 2 bases, and 13 bases lay between the germline ends. The CDR3 is 16 residues long. Per the germline V gene, CDR1 is MNHNY and CDR2 is SVGAGI (reference sequence). The CDR3 protein is CASSYGRGIRNQPQHF. The CDR3 DNA reads TGTGCCAGCAGTTACGGCAGGGGAATACGCAATCAGCCCCAGCATTTT.

This clone was found a few times. The chain links TRBV29-1 to TRBJ1-6, with no clear D. In germline, CDR1 is SQVTM, CDR2 ANQGSEA. V was trimmed by 4 bases and J by 5 bases, leaving 6 bases between them. This CDR3 is 12 amino acids long. The chain's CDR3 is CSVADNNSPLHF. The CDR3 nucleotides read TGCAGCGTTGCCGACAATAATTCACCCCTCCACTTT.

This chain connects TRBV5-1 to TRBJ1-1; the match to TRBD1 covers 10 bases. The CDR3 covers 13 residues. CDR1 and CDR2 (germline): SGHRS, YFSETQ. The junction had 5 bases not matched to a gene; V was cut back by 7 bases and J by 5 bases. The CDR3 protein is CASRDRGNTEAFF. The CDR3 region has the DNA TGCGCCAGCCGGGACAGGGGTAATACTGAAGCTTTCTTT.

V and J are TRBV6-1 and TRBJ1-1; D may be TRBD1 (5 bases). This CDR3 comprises 15 residues. Trimming shortened V by 1 base and J by 4 bases, and 13 bases separated the two germline ends. Germline CDR1 MNHNS, CDR2 SASEGT. The CDR3: CASSEDGGAGTEAFF. In DNA, the CDR3 is TGTGCCAGCAGTGAAGATGGAGGGGCCGGCACTGAAGCTTTCTTT.

This chain connects TRBV10-3 to TRBJ2-7; 9 positions agree with TRBD1. With V trimmed by 4 bases and J by 9 bases, 13 bases remained unmatched. The CDR3 has 15 residues. In germline, CDR1 is ENHRY, CDR2 SYGVKD. This chain's CDR3 is CAISGRGTGKIRQYF. The DNA for the CDR3 is TGTGCCATCAGTGGGAGAGGGACAGGGAAAATACGGCAGTACTTC.